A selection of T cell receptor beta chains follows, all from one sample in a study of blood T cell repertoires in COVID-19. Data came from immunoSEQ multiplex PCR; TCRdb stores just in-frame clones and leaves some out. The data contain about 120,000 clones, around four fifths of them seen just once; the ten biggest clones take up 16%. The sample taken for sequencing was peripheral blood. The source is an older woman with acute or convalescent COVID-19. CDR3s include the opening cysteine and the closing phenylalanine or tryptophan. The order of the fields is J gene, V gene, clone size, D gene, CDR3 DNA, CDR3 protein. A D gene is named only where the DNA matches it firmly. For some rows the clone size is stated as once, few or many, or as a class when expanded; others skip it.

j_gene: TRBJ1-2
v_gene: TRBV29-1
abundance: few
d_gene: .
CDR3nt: TGCAGCGGCGAACAGGGTGGCTACACCTTC
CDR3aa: CSGEQGGYTF

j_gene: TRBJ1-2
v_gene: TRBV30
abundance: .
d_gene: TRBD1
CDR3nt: TGTGCCTGGAGTCTACGGACAGGGGACTACACCTTC
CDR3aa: CAWSLRTGDYTF

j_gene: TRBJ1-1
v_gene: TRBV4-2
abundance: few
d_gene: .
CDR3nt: TGTGCCAGCAGCCGAACATTACAGGGGAACACTGAAGCTTTCTTT
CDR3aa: CASSRTLQGNTEAFF

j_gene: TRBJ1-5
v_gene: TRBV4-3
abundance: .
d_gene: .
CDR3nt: TGCGCCAGCAGCCAAGCCTGGGGGGGGAATCAGCCCCAGCATTTT
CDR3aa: CASSQAWGGNQPQHF

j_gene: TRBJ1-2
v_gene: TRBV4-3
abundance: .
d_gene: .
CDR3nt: TGCGCCAGCAGCCTACGCGGGGGGGAGGAGGGCTACACCTTC
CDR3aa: CASSLRGGEEGYTF

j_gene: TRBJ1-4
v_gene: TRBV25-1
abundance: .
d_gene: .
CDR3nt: TGTGCCAGCAGTGGTGGTCTAAGTACAGTTAATGAAAAACTGTTTTTT
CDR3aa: CASSGGLSTVNEKLFF

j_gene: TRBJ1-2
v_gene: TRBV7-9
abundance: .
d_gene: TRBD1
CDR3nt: TGTGCCAGCAGCCCGCAGGGGGATGGCTACACCTTC
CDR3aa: CASSPQGDGYTF

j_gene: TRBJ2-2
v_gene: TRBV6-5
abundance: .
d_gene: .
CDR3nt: TGTGCCAGCGGGACCGGGACAACCACCGGGGAGCTGTTTTTT
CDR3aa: CASGTGTTTGELFF

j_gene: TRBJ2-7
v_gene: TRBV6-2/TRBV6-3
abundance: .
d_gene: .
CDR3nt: TGTGCCAGCAGTTACGAGTACGAGCAGTACTTC
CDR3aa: CASSYEYEQYF

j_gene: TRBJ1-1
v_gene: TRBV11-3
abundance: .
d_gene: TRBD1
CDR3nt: TGTGCCAGCAGCTTAGAGGGACAGGGAAGAAGAGCTTTCTTT
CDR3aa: CASSLEGQGRRAFF

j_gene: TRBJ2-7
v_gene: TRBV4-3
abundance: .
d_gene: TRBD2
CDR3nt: TGCGCCAGCAGCCAAGACAGCGGGGGGGCAGGCGAGCAGTACTTC
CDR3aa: CASSQDSGGAGEQYF

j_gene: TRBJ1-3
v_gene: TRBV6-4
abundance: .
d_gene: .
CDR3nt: TGTGCCAGCAGAAGGACTCACTCGGGCGGGATACCGAGAAACACCATATATTTT
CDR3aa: CASRRTHSGGIPRNTIYF

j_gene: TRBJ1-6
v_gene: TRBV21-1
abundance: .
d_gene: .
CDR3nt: TGTGCCAGCAGCAGAGACAGGAGCTCCTATAATTCACCCCTCCACTTT
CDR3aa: CASSRDRSSYNSPLHF

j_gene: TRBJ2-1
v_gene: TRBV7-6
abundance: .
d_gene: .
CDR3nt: TGTGCCAGCAGCTTATCCGGAGATGAGCAGTTCTTC
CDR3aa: CASSLSGDEQFF

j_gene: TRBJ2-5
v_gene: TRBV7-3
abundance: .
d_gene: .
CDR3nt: TGTGCCAGCAGCCCCCACAGGAAGGGAGAGACCCAGTACTTC
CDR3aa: CASSPHRKGETQYF